These 26 T cell receptor beta chains came from one sample sequenced in a study of T cell therapy after organ transplantation. Generated by immunoSEQ multiplex PCR, the TCRdb table keeps only in-frame clones and is missing some. This table holds about 20,000 clones, roughly 84% found once. These receptors have no identified antigens. Time point noted: 20-29 weeks after completion of therapy. This specimen was CD8+ T cells from blood, taken after autologous CMV-specific T cell therapy. Source of these receptors: a human patient who had received a solid organ transplant and had CMV disease. Part of the T cell pool may stem from the graft donor.

The V gene is TRBV6-5, the J gene TRBJ2-3, with 9 bases fitting TRBD2. With V trimmed by 2 bases and J by 5 bases, 8 bases remained unmatched. The V gene's germline CDR1 is MNHEY and CDR2 SVGAGI. The CDR3 spans 16 residues. In DNA, the CDR3 is TGTGCCAGCAGTTACGCGGCTAGCGGGGTCGGAGATACGCAGTATTTT. Its translation: CASSYAASGVGDTQYF.

A note on this clone: The germline gene is not matched at one end of the junction; a read error may be the cause. This chain links TRBV6-5 with TRBJ1-1; possibly TRBD1 for D (6 bases). This CDR3 spans 15 amino acids. The germline V gene encodes CDR1 MNHEY and CDR2 SVGAGI. The CDR3 here is CASRYKDSGDTEAFF. CDR3 DNA sequence: TGTGCCAGCCGTTACAAGGACAGTGGGGACACTGAAGCTTTCTTT.

This clone was counted once. CDR3 protein: CASNKPGFQETQYF. CDR3 sequence (DNA): TGTGCCAGCAACAAACCAGGGTTCCAAGAGACCCAGTACTTC. The V call is TRBV2, the J call TRBJ2-5, with D possibly matching TRBD1 (5 bases). Trimming shortened V by 7 bases and J by 1 base, and 13 bases separated the two germline ends. The germline V gene encodes CDR1 SNHLY and CDR2 FYNNEI. The CDR3 length is 14 residues.

The genes are TRBV5-6 and TRBJ1-1; D may be TRBD1 (6 bases). The V gene's germline CDR1 is SGHDT and CDR2 YYEEEE. Deletions cut 5 bases from V and 3 bases from J, with 14 bases between. This CDR3 comprises 14 residues. The CDR3 is CASRPEGGYTEAFF. Here the CDR3 DNA reads TGTGCCAGCAGACCCGAGGGGGGTTACACTGAAGCTTTCTTT.

The CDR3 region is CASSFSRDDASTDTQYF. In nucleotides, the CDR3 is TGTGCCAGCAGCTTCTCCCGGGACGACGCTAGCACAGATACGCAGTATTTT. The chain combines TRBV9 with TRBJ2-3, with D perhaps TRBD1 or TRBD2 (5 bases each). This CDR3 has 17 amino acids. Germline V gene lookup returns CDR1 SGDLS and CDR2 YYNGEE. V lost 4 bases to trimming and J lost 0 bases, with 18 bases between them.

V usage is TRBV6-5 and J usage is TRBJ2-7; either TRBD1 or TRBD2 may fit D (5 bases each). Deletions cut 2 bases from V and 1 base from J, with 9 bases between. From germline, CDR1 is MNHEY and CDR2 SVGAGI. CDR3 length: 14 residues. Here the CDR3 DNA reads TGTGCCAGCAGTTACCCCGGGGCATCCTACGAGCAGTACTTC. This encodes CASSYPGASYEQYF.

The J gene is TRBJ1-5, the V gene TRBV28, with TRBD1 as a possible D gene (5 bases). The V gene lost 8 bases and the J gene lost 3 bases, with 11 bases spanning the gap. Germline V gene lookup returns CDR1 MDHEN and CDR2 SYDVKM. There are 13 residues in the CDR3. In DNA, the CDR3 is TGTGCCAGCGGCCAGGGTCTCAATCAGCCCCAGCATTTT. This gives the protein CASGQGLNQPQHF.

This chain connects TRBV7-9 to TRBJ2-7; D gene unclear. Germline CDR1 SEHNR, CDR2 FQNEAQ (reference sequence). V was trimmed by 6 bases and J by 0 bases, leaving 6 bases between them. The CDR3 runs to 12 residues. In DNA form, the CDR3 reads TGTGCCAGCAGTGGCGGCTCCTACGAGCAGTACTTC. It is translated as CASSGGSYEQYF.

Remarks on this clone: This specimen includes other DNA sequences encoding the same CDR3. This chain joins TRBV6-5 and TRBJ1-2; no firm D call. Germline-derived CDR1 and CDR2 are MNHEY and SVGAGI. The germline V and J ends were trimmed by 2 bases and 4 bases, with 11 bases remaining between them. The CDR3 consists of 14 residues. CDR3 loop: CASSYGVGGYGYTF. The DNA of the CDR3 is TGTGCCAGCAGTTACGGTGTGGGTGGCTATGGCTACACCTTC.

This chain uses TRBV6-5 with TRBJ2-7; D might be TRBD2 (5 bases). Germline V gives CDR1 MNHEY, CDR2 SVGAGI. The CDR3 runs 13 residues. V dropped 5 bases and J dropped 3 bases, with 11 bases sitting between them. The CDR3 here is CASSATGNYEQYF. CDR3 bases: TGTGCCAGCAGTGCCACCGGGAACTACGAGCAGTACTTC.

This chain uses TRBV5-6 with TRBJ2-7; no reliable D call. V was cut by 3 bases and J by 6 bases, with 16 bases left in between. The CDR3 loop spans 14 amino acids. CDR1 and CDR2 (germline): SGHDT, YYEEEE. CDR3 nucleotide sequence: TGTGCCAGCAGCTGGGGTGGCCAGCGCCCCGAGCAGTACTTC. Encoded protein: CASSWGGQRPEQYF.

This chain connects TRBV6-1 to TRBJ1-5; tentatively, D is TRBD1 (6 bases). CDR1 and CDR2 (germline): MNHNS, SASEGT. The CDR3 runs to 15 residues. V was cut by 5 bases and J by 3 bases, with 14 bases left in between. The CDR3, as DNA: TGTGCCAGCAGTACCACAGGGAGTCTCAATCAGCCCCAGCATTTT. Residues: CASSTTGSLNQPQHF.

V and J are TRBV5-5 and TRBJ2-7; D is undetermined. CDR3 length: 12 amino acids. Germline V gene data show CDR1 as SGHKS and CDR2 as YYEKEE (reference sequence). V was cut by 0 bases and J by 3 bases, with 4 bases left in between. The CDR3 reads CASSLEGYEQYF. The CDR3 nucleotides are TGTGCCAGCAGCTTGGAAGGCTACGAGCAGTACTTC. The full variable domain, rest sourced from reference TRBV5-5 and TRBJ2-7, is DAGVTQSPTHLIKTRGQQVTLRCSPISGHKSVSWYQQVLGQGPQFIFQYYEKEERGRGNFPDRFSARQFPNYSSELNVNALLLGDSALYLCASSLEGYEQYFGPGTRLTVT.

Of note for this clone: One end of the junction is discordant with germline, which a read error may explain. CDR3 nucleotide sequence: TGCGCCAGCACCCAAGAGATGGACAGTCGAGCTTTCTTT. As protein: CASTQEMDSRAFF. The genes are TRBV4-3 and TRBJ1-1, with D perhaps TRBD1 (6 bases). CDR1 is LGHNA and CDR2 is YSLEER in the germline V gene. The CDR3 contains 13 residues.

The V gene is TRBV19, the J gene TRBJ2-7; possibly TRBD2 for D (5 bases). The germline CDR1 and CDR2 sequences are LNHDA and SQIVND (reference sequence). The V gene lost 3 bases and the J gene lost 3 bases, with 15 bases spanning the gap. This CDR3 region has 15 residues. CDR3 residues: CASSMRVSIIYEQYF. DNA for the CDR3: TGTGCCAGTAGTATGAGGGTTTCGATTATCTACGAGCAGTACTTC. The whole variable domain, filled in from reference TRBV19 and TRBJ2-7, reads DGGITQSPKYLFRKEGQNVTLSCEQNLNHDAMYWYRQDPGQGLRLIYYSQIVNDFQKGDIAEGYSVSREKKESFPLTVTSAQKNPTAFYLCASSMRVSIIYEQYFGPGTRLTVT.

Here the CDR3 DNA reads TGTGCCAGCAGCTTAGGACTAGCCTACTACAATGAGCAGTTCTTC. Amino acid sequence: CASSLGLAYYNEQFF. This chain links TRBV13 with TRBJ2-1; the D gene is possibly TRBD2 (6 bases). This CDR3 has 15 amino acids. CDR1 and CDR2 from the germline V gene are PRHDT and FYEKMQ (reference sequence). Deletions cut 0 bases from V and 3 bases from J, with 9 bases between.

The V call is TRBV7-2, the J call TRBJ2-1; 7 nucleotides align to TRBD1. The CDR3 extends over 16 amino acids. CDR1 and CDR2 (germline): SGHTA, FQGNSA. V lost 4 bases, J lost 3 bases, and 9 bases stayed unmatched. CDR3 sequence reads: CASSSLVGQHYNEQFF. The CDR3 DNA reads TGTGCCAGCAGCTCCCTGGTGGGACAGCACTACAATGAGCAGTTCTTC.

To note about this clone: An end of the junction does not agree with germline; a read error may underlie this. The chain uses TRBV7-9 and TRBJ1-4; 8 bases map to TRBD1. This CDR3 comprises 14 residues. Per germline, CDR1 SEHNR and CDR2 FQNEAQ (reference sequence). CDR3 sequence reads: CASSPIPHGQGPDF. The CDR3 DNA sequence: TGTGCCAGCAGCCCCATACCACACGGACAGGGCCCCGATTTT.

The CDR3 sequence is CASTPGGAEQFF. The DNA of the CDR3 is TGTGCCAGCACCCCGGGTGGAGCTGAGCAGTTCTTC. The chain has TRBV13 and TRBJ2-1; no definite D call. The V end was cut by 7 bases, the J end by 9 bases, with 13 bases between. Germline CDR1 is PRHDT and CDR2 is FYEKMQ (reference sequence). The CDR3 runs 12 residues.

This chain uses TRBV4-3 with TRBJ1-1, with TRBD1 matching 7 bases. Germline assignment: CDR1 LGHNA and CDR2 YSLEER. This CDR3 spans 14 amino acids. The junction had 5 bases not matched to a gene; V was cut back by 1 base and J by 6 bases. The CDR3 spells CASSQGQGWPEAFF. CDR3 coding DNA: TGCGCCAGCAGCCAAGGACAGGGTTGGCCTGAAGCTTTCTTT.

The chain carries TRBV18 and TRBJ2-3, with TRBD2 identical over 13 bases. Trimming took 4 bases from V and 3 from J; bases not matched to a gene: 4. Germline V CDR1 and CDR2: KGHSH, LQKENI. The CDR3 totals 16 residues. As DNA, the CDR3 is TGTGCCAGCTCACATGGACTAGCGGGGGTAACAGATACGCAGTATTTT. It translates to CASSHGLAGVTDTQYF. Full variable domain (outside the CDR3, taken from reference TRBV18 and TRBJ2-3): NAGVMQNPRHLVRRRGQEARLRCSPMKGHSHVYWYRQLPEEGLKFMVYLQKENIIDESGMPKERFSAEFPKEGPSILRIQQVVRGDSAAYFCASSHGLAGVTDTQYFGPGTRLTVL.

The chain recombines TRBV28 with TRBJ2-5; the match to TRBD2 covers 9 bases. The DNA matches TRBJ2-7 better at its end, which makes the J call doubtful. CDR1 is MDHEN and CDR2 is SYDVKM in the germline V gene. The CDR3 extends over 15 amino acids. The CDR3 is CASSAPTSGLYEQYF. CDR3 coding DNA: TGTGCCAGCAGTGCGCCGACTAGCGGTCTCTACGAGCAGTACTTC.

The chain has TRBV5-7 and TRBJ2-7; possibly TRBD2 for D (6 bases). TRBV5-7 is labeled an ORF, and its function is uncertain. V lost 1 base to trimming and J lost 3 bases, with 14 bases between them. CDR3 length equals 15 residues. The CDR3 protein is CASSLRLVAVYEQYF. CDR3 nucleotide sequence: TGTGCCAGCAGCTTGCGTCTAGTAGCGGTCTACGAGCAGTACTTC.

This rearrangement joins TRBV12-5 to TRBJ2-1; 11 bases agree with TRBD2. After removal of 6 bases from V and 7 bases from J, the junction contained 5 bases not matched to a gene. The CDR3 is made up of 14 amino acids. The germline CDR1 and CDR2 sequences are LGHNT and FRNRAP. This CDR3 is CASGGTSGGNEQFF. In DNA, the CDR3 is TGTGCTAGTGGGGGGACTAGCGGAGGAAATGAGCAGTTCTTC.

CDR3 nucleotides: TGTGCCAGCAGTTTGGGACAGGGGAACACTGAAGCTTTCTTT. Protein: CASSLGQGNTEAFF. The rearrangement joins TRBV6-5 to TRBJ1-1; 9 nucleotides agree with TRBD1. Per germline, CDR1 MNHEY and CDR2 SVGAGI. The CDR3 contains 14 residues. V was pared by 4 bases and J by 1 base, with 1 base of the junction left unmatched.

J is TRBJ2-5 and V is TRBV9; 11 bases are shared with TRBD2. Germline values: CDR1 SGDLS, CDR2 YYNGEE. Trimming removed 0 bases from V and 4 bases from J; junction bases left unmatched: 5. The CDR3 loop spans 16 amino acids. The chain's CDR3 is CASSVANGLAGETQYF. The DNA of the CDR3 is TGTGCCAGCAGCGTAGCTAATGGACTAGCGGGAGAGACCCAGTACTTC.